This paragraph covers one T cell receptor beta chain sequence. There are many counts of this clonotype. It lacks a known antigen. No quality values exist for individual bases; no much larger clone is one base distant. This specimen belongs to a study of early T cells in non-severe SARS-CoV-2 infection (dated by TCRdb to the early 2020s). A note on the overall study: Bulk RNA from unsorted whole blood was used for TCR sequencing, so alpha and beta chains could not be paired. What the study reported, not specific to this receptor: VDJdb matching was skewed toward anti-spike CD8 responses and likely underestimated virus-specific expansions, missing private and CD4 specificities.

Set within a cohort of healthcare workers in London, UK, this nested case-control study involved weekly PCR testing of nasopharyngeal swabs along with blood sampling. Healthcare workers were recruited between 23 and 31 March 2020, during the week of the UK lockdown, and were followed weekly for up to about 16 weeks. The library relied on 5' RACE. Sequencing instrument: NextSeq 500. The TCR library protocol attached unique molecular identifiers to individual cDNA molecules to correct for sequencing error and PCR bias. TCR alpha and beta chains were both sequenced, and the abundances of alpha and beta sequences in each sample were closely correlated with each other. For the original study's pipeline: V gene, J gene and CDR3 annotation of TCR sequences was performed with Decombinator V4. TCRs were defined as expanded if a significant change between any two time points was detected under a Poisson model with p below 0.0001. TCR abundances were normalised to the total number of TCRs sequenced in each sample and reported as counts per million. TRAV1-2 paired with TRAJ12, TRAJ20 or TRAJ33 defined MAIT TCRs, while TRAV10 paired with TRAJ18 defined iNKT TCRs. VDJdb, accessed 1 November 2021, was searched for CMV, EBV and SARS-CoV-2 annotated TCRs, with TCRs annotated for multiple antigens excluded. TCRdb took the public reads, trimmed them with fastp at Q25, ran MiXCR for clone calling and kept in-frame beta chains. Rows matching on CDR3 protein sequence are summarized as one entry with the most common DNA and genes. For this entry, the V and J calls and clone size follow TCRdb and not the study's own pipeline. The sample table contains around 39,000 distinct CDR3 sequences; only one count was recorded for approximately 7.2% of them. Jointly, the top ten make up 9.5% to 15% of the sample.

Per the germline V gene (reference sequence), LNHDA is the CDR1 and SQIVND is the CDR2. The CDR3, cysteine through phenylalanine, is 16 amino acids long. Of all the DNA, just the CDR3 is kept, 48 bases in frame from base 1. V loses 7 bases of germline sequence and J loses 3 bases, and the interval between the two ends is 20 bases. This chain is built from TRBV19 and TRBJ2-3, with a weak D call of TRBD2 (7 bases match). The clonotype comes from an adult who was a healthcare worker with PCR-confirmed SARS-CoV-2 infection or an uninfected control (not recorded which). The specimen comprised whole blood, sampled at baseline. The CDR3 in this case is CASTPRTGGQTDTQYF. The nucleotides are TGTGCCAGTACCCCCCGAACGGGGGGCCAGACAGATACGCAGTATTTT.